This T cell receptor beta chain was sequenced in a study of cytotoxic CD8 clonotypes in ibrutinib-treated CLL. Study summary: Mean yields were 255,043 productive templates and 85,000 to 95,000 productive rearrangements per sample. Whole-study results and caveats: Clonality, elevated at ibrutinib response, dropped back toward baseline at progression.

Unmatched junction bases numbered 6, after V lost 6 bases and J lost 1 base. Germline loops: CDR1 MDHEN, CDR2 SYDVKM. This CDR3 has 15 amino acids. In regard to this clone: Its antigen is unknown.

Profiled with immunoSEQ multiplex PCR; TCRdb holds only in-frame clones, not every one. The repertoire holds about 150,000 clones, with approximately 80% as singletons. The sample consisted of PBMCs, taken after 12 months of ibrutinib treatment. The chain couples TRBV28 to TRBJ2-5; TRBD2 matches 9 bases. The sequence derives from a human donor with chronic lymphocytic leukemia. The chain's CDR3 is CASRPWTSVQETQYF. The CDR3 nucleotides read TGTGCCAGCAGACCATGGACTAGCGTCCAAGAGACCCAGTACTTC.